The rows below give T cell receptor beta chains drawn from one sample of a study of blood T cell repertoires in COVID-19. The repertoire was sequenced with immunoSEQ multiplex PCR; TCRdb's copy has only in-frame clones and lacks some. The top ten clones hold roughly 7.1% of a sample with approximately 56,000 clones, approximately 83% of them seen once. Sequencing was performed on peripheral blood. The source of these receptors is a man aged 65-85 years with active COVID-19. Each CDR3 is given with its conserved first and last residue. D genes are given only for firm matches. Part of the rows lack a size; the others show once, few, many or a class for expanded clones.

>14|TRBD2|.|TRBJ2-7|TRBV5-4
TGTGCCAGCAGCTTGGCCGGGGGGACCTACGAGCAGTACTTC
CASSLAGGTYEQYF
>14|.|.|TRBJ1-3|TRBV13
TGTGCCAGCAGCCGGACTGTCTCTGGAAACACCATATATTTT
CASSRTVSGNTIYF
>13|TRBD1|.|TRBJ2-7|TRBV13
TGTGCCAGCAGCTCGGGACAGTTCTACGAGCAGTACTTC
CASSSGQFYEQYF
>12|.|.|TRBJ2-7|TRBV29-1
TGCAGCGTTGAAGTAAACAGCTACGAGCAGTACTTC
CSVEVNSYEQYF
>13|TRBD1|.|TRBJ1-5|TRBV6-5
TGTGCCAGCGGGGGACAGCACAATCAGCCCCAGCATTTT
CASGGQHNQPQHF
>15|.|.|TRBJ2-1|TRBV3-1/TRBV3-2
TGTGCCAGCAGCCAAGAAGGGGACTTCTACAATGAGCAGTTCTTC
CASSQEGDFYNEQFF
>16|.|.|TRBJ2-1|TRBV6-2/TRBV6-3
TGTGCCAGCAGTTACGGTAGACAGGAGAGTAGAAATGAGCAGTTCTTC
CASSYGRQESRNEQFF
>14|TRBD2|.|TRBJ2-5|TRBV4-1
TGCGCCAGCAGCCAATCCGGGGGGGAGAAGACCCAGTACTTC
CASSQSGGEKTQYF
>20|.|.|TRBJ1-6|TRBV6-2/TRBV6-3
TGTGCCAGCAGCAAAGGGGTGCCAAGGCAAATACCTGAGTCTAATTCACCCCTCCACTTT
CASSKGVPRQIPESNSPLHF
>17|.|.|TRBJ2-1|TRBV5-1
TGCGCCAGCAGCTTGGGGACAGCATCGGGCTCCTACAATGAGCAGTTCTTC
CASSLGTASGSYNEQFF
>16|.|medium-sized|TRBJ1-6|TRBV11-2
TGTGCCAGCAGCTTAACAATGGGCACCCATAATTCACCCCTCCACTTT
CASSLTMGTHNSPLHF
>16|TRBD2|.|TRBJ2-5|TRBV14
TGTGCCAGCAGCCGCCACGGCGGGGGGCACGGAGAGACCCAGTACTTC
CASSRHGGGHGETQYF
>14|TRBD1|.|TRBJ1-2|TRBV9
TGTGCCAGCAGCGCTGGGGACAGGGCCTATGGCTACACCTTC
CASSAGDRAYGYTF
>16|.|.|TRBJ2-2|TRBV11-3
TGTGCCAGCAGCTTACGCTCCGGGGGTCACACCGGGGAGCTGTTTTTT
CASSLRSGGHTGELFF
>15|TRBD2|.|TRBJ2-1|TRBV30
TGTGCCTGGAGTGATAGTCGGGGGGGCCGCAATGAGCAGTTCTTC
CAWSDSRGGRNEQFF
>15|.|.|TRBJ1-5|TRBV7-2
TGTGCCAGCTCGGGGGGAGAGTCTATCAATCAGCCCCAGCATTTT
CASSGGESINQPQHF
>17|.|few|TRBJ1-6|TRBV5-5
TGTGCCAGCAGCTTCAACCTGGGACAAAGATGGGATTCACCCCTCCACTTT
CASSFNLGQRWDSPLHF
>14|TRBD1|once|TRBJ1-2|TRBV7-3
TGTGCCAGCAGCTTAGGAGGGACAGACTATGGCTACACCTTC
CASSLGGTDYGYTF
>15|TRBD2|.|TRBJ2-5|TRBV4-2
TGTGCCAGCAGCCGACAACTAGCGGCGAAAGAGACCCAGTACTTC
CASSRQLAAKETQYF
>14|.|.|TRBJ1-1|TRBV4-3
TGCGCCAGCAGCCAAGACGCCGGAGTGATTGAAGCTTTCTTT
CASSQDAGVIEAFF
>14|TRBD1|.|TRBJ2-2|TRBV29-1
TGCAGCGTGGGTCAAAGGACAGGGGCCGGGGAGCTGTTTTTT
CSVGQRTGAGELFF
>15|TRBD1|.|TRBJ1-1|TRBV5-6
TGTGCCAGCAGCTCCAGACAGGGTAGGTACACTGAAGCTTTCTTT
CASSSRQGRYTEAFF
>17|TRBD2|.|TRBJ2-5|TRBV4-2
TGTGCCAGCAGCCAAGGGGTAGCGGGGGGGAGCCAAGAGACCCAGTACTTC
CASSQGVAGGSQETQYF
>14|TRBD1|.|TRBJ1-4|TRBV2
TGTGCCAGCACGGAGGGACAGAGAAATGAAAAACTGTTTTTT
CASTEGQRNEKLFF
>14|.|.|TRBJ2-3|TRBV7-3
TGTGCCAGCAGTTCAGACTCTCTCCCAGATACGCAGTATTTT
CASSSDSLPDTQYF
>14|.|.|TRBJ2-5|TRBV7-2
TGTGCCAGCAGCTCCCGGAGAGGGTCGGAGACCCAGTACTTC
CASSSRRGSETQYF
>14|.|.|TRBJ1-6|TRBV14
TGTGCCAGCAGCCAAGCGCCCGGAGGGTCACCCCTCCACTTT
CASSQAPGGSPLHF
>15|.|.|TRBJ1-2|TRBV5-4
TGTGCCAGCAGACCTGGGGTAGACAGCTTCTATGGCTACACCTTC
CASRPGVDSFYGYTF
>18|TRBD2|.|TRBJ2-7|TRBV2
TGTGCCAGCAGTTCGATCGCCGGGACTAGCGGGGGGGCTGGCGAGCAGTACTTC
CASSSIAGTSGGAGEQYF
>18|TRBD2|.|TRBJ2-1|TRBV19
TGTGCCAGTAGTATAGGCGGGGGGGCGATTAACTCCTACAATGAGCAGTTCTTC
CASSIGGGAINSYNEQFF
>10|.|.|TRBJ2-5|TRBV7-8
TGTGCCAGCAGCCCCCAGTCCCAGTACTTC
CASSPQSQYF
>12|.|.|TRBJ2-2|TRBV7-8
TGTGCCAGCAGCTTGACTAGCGGGGAGCTGTTTTTT
CASSLTSGELFF
>15|.|.|TRBJ2-5|TRBV27
TGTGCCAGCAGTTTCTGGCAGGGGCCTCAAGAGACCCAGTACTTC
CASSFWQGPQETQYF
>15|.|.|TRBJ1-3|TRBV5-1
TGCGCCAGCAGCTTGGCTGGGAGCTCTGGAAACACCATATATTTT
CASSLAGSSGNTIYF
>14|.|.|TRBJ2-2|TRBV10-2
TGCGCCAGCAGTGAGTCTCGGAACACCGGGGAGCTGTTTTTT
CASSESRNTGELFF
>15|TRBD2|.|TRBJ2-7|TRBV3-1/TRBV3-2
TGTGCCAGCAGCCAAGATGGAGGGGCGGGGGGCGTGCAGTACTTC
CASSQDGGAGGVQYF
>14|TRBD1|.|TRBJ1-5|TRBV5-5
TGTGCCAGCAGCTGGGGACAGGGGATCCAGCCCCAGCATTTT
CASSWGQGIQPQHF
>14|TRBD2|.|TRBJ2-3|TRBV6-5
TGTGCCAGCACTCCTAGCGGGGGGGCAGATACGCAGTATTTT
CASTPSGGADTQYF
>16|TRBD2|.|TRBJ2-3|TRBV5-5
TGTGCCAGCAGCTCCGGGACTAGCGGAAGCACAGATACGCAGTATTTT
CASSSGTSGSTDTQYF
>16|TRBD1|.|TRBJ1-2|TRBV5-4
TGTGCCAGCAGCTTTAGATCCGGGACAGCGGGCTATGGCTACACCTTC
CASSFRSGTAGYGYTF
>15|.|.|TRBJ2-1|TRBV4-2
TGTGCCAGCAGCCTAAACGAGGGACTTTACAATGAGCAGTTCTTC
CASSLNEGLYNEQFF
>12|.|.|TRBJ2-1|TRBV7-9
TGTGCCAGCAGCCAAGGGGGTGATGAGCAGTTCTTC
CASSQGGDEQFF
>15|.|.|TRBJ1-1|TRBV6-5
TGTGCCAGCAGTCGCGCGGGGTTAGGCGACACTGAAGCTTTCTTT
CASSRAGLGDTEAFF
>13|.|.|TRBJ1-2|TRBV7-9
TGTGCCAGTACGGGGGCAGAAAACTATGGCTACACCTTC
CASTGAENYGYTF
>15|TRBD1|.|TRBJ2-2|TRBV4-1
TGCGCCAGCAGCCAAGTAACAGGGGCCACCGGGGAGCTGTTTTTT
CASSQVTGATGELFF
>14|.|.|TRBJ1-4|TRBV6-5
TGTGCCAGCAGGGCGGGCACAACTAATGAAAAACTGTTTTTT
CASRAGTTNEKLFF
>13|.|once|TRBJ1-2|TRBV4-3
TGCGCCAGCAGCCAAGATCTAAGCTATGGCTACACCTTC
CASSQDLSYGYTF
>16|.|once|TRBJ2-6|TRBV14
TGTGCCAGCAGCCAAGACAGGTTCTCTGGGGCCAACGTCCTGACTTTC
CASSQDRFSGANVLTF